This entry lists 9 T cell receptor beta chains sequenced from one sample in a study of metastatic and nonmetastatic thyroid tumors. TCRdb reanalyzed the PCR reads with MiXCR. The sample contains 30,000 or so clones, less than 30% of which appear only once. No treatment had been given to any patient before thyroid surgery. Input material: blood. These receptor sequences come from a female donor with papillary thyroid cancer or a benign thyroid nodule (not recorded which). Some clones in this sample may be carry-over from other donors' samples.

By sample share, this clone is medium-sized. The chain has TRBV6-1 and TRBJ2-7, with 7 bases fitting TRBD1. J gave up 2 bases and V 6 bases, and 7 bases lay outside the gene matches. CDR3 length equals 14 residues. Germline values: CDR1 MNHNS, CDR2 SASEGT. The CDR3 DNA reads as TGTGCCAGCAGCAACCGGGACAGTACCTACGAGCAGTACTTC. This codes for CASSNRDSTYEQYF.

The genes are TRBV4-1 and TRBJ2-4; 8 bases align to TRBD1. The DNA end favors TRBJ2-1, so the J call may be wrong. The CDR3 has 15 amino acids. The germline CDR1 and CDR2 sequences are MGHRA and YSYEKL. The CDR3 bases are TGCGCCAGCAGCCAGGCGGACAGGGTTCTGGATTATCAGTTCTTC. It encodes CASSQADRVLDYQFF.

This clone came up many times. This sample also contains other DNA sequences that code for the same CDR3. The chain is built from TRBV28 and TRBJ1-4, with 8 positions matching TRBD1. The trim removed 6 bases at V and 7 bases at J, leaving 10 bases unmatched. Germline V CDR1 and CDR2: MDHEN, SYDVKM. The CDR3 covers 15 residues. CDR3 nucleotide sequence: TGTGCCAGCAGGACTCTGACAGGGGAAGCTGAAAAACTGTTTTTT. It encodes CASRTLTGEAEKLFF.

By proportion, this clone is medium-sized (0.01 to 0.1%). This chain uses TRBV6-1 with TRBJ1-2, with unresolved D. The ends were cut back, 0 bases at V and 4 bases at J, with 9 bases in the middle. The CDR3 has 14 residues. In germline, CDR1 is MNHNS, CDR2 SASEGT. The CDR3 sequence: CASSEALAGYGYTF. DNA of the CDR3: TGTGCCAGCAGTGAAGCGCTAGCAGGCTATGGCTACACCTTC.

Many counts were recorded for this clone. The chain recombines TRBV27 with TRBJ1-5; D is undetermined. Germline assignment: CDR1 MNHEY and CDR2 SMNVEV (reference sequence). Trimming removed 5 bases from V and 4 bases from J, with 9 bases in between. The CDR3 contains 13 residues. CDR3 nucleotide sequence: TGTGCCAGCAGTCCCCTGGGTAATCAGCCCCAGCATTTT. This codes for CASSPLGNQPQHF.

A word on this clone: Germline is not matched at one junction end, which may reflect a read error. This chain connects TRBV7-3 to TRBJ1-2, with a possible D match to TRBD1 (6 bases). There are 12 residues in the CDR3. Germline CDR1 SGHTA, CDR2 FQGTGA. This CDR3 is CASILGGSGYSF. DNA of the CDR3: TGTGCCAGCATCTTAGGGGGTAGCGGCTACTCCTTC.

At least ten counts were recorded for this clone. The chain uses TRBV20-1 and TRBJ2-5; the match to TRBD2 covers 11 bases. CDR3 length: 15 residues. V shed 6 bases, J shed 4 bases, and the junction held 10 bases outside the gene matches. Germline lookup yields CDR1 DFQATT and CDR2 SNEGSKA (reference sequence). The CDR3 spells CSANPKTSGVETQYF. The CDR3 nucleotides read TGCAGTGCCAACCCTAAGACTAGCGGGGTAGAGACCCAGTACTTC.

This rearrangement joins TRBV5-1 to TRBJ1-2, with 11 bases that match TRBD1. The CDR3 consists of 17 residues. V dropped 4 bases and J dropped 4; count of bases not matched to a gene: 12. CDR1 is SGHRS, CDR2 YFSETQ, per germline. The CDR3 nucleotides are TGCGCCAGCAGCCCGGGGACAGGGGGAATGGTGAGCTATGGCTACACCTTC. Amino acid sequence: CASSPGTGGMVSYGYTF.

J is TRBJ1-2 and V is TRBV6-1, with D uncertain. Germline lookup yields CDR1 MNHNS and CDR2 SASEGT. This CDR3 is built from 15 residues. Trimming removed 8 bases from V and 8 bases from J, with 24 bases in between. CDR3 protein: CASLRDSPTVVGYTF. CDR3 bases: TGTGCCAGCCTACGGGATTCCCCCACCGTGGTGGGCTACACCTTC.